This T cell receptor beta chain emerged from a study of radiation and T cells in renal cell carcinoma. As for treatment: treatment-naive control, cytoreductive nephrectomy. A note on this clone: Antigen unknown.

Germline V gene data show CDR1 as SGDLS and CDR2 as YYNGEE. The CDR3 runs 13 residues. The V end lost 4 bases, the J end lost 9 bases, and 14 bases lay between the germline ends. General study results and limits: In nephrectomy-only tumors, top 100 clonotypes averaged around 40%, versus around 54% irradiated. Compared with controls, irradiated tumors had more, larger dominant CDR3 motifs.

Measured with immunoSEQ multiplex PCR; TCRdb has only the in-frame clones, and not every one. This table has 9,000 or so clones, approximately 64% appearing once. The specimen was tumor tissue, collected from a patient whose treatment was nephrectomy without radiotherapy. The chain employs TRBV9 and TRBJ1-5, with a tentative D call TRBD1 (5 bases). The receptor was derived from a man aged 55 to 70 with renal cell carcinoma. This chain's CDR3 is CASSSEGIGPQHF. CDR3 DNA: TGTGCCAGCAGCTCCGAGGGGATTGGGCCCCAGCATTTT.